This TCR beta chain was sequenced for a study of a mutant IDH1 vaccine in newly diagnosed glioma (dated by TCRdb to the early 2020s). About the investigation overall: Vaccination began 4-6 weeks after radiotherapy alone, or alongside temozolomide cycles in the chemotherapy-containing groups. Of the approximately 29 treated patients, approximately 62% were male and roughly 38% were female, and a mean age of 40.4 years was recorded. Before enrollment, patients had received standard therapy of radiotherapy alone, temozolomide alone, or radiochemotherapy with temozolomide; most received the combination. Visit V12 was the week-35 safety follow-up and visit V13 was the week-47 end of study. Six visits were used for peripheral blood collection: V03 (baseline), V05, V07, V10, V12 and V13. Longitudinal TCRB deep sequencing was performed for about two dozen treated patients wherever samples were available for exploratory analyses.

The sample's time point label, decoded: week 35, safety follow-up. Each vaccine dose was 300 ug of a 20-mer mutant IDH1 peptide in Montanide, given subcutaneously with topical imiquimod. Patients were given eight vaccinations, in weeks 1, 3, 5, 7, 11, 15, 19 and 23, which matched visits V03 through V10. The donors had newly diagnosed IDH1-mutant astrocytomas of WHO grade 3 or 4 that showed loss of nuclear ATRX. The samples were drawn from NOA16, a multicentre, single-arm, open-label phase I trial in Germany that tested a mutant IDH1 peptide vaccine in humans for the first time. Genomic DNA for TCRB sequencing was extracted from EDTA blood using the DNeasy Blood and Tissue Kit. Library construction relied on the immunoSEQ multiplex PCR assay. Following the manufacturer's protocol, the hsTCRB Kit was used to amplify rearranged TCR beta chain sequences. TCRB libraries were sequenced on an Illumina MiSeq. In the source study's methods: The proprietary platform of the kit vendor was used for demultiplexing, trimming and gene mapping. TCRdb took over this immuneACCESS table, retaining in-frame rearrangements with V and J assigned. Such tables are incomplete; in checked studies, under half of the missing clones stem from an unresolved V gene, and the remainder is unexplained. V and J calls and clone size follow that table, whereas D and trimming were derived from the DNA. Counted in this sample were around 50,000 clones; approximately 90% of them appeared once. The top ten clones comprise around 6% of the sample.

Concerning this clone itself: Its antigen is not yet known. Per-base quality was not reported, and no clone a single base away is much larger than it.

Results the study describes overall, beyond this receptor: PBMC samples for TCRB deep sequencing were selected based on availability. Immune responses induced by the vaccine were seen in 93.3% of patients across multiple MHC alleles. Pseudoprogression seemed to be unrelated to changes in the top peripheral T cell clonotypes found by TCRB sequencing. According to the authors, sample limitations meant that analyses of patient blood samples could not be reproduced.

CDR1 SEHNR and CDR2 FQNEAQ were looked up in the germline V gene (reference sequence). Cut back by 5 bases and 4 bases, the V and J ends lie 15 bases apart. From its cysteine to its phenylalanine, the CDR3 spans 15 amino acids. Only CDR3 DNA remains: 45 bases, in frame from the first base. This sequence was found in a woman aged 40 to 50 with glioma. The chain uses TRBV7-9 and TRBJ1-3; no D segment can be confidently identified. Specimen: PBMCs, collected from a glioma patient whose treatment included an IDH1 peptide vaccine. At the DNA level, the sequence is TGTGCCAGCAGCCTCCGGCGGATGGAAGGAAACACCATATATTTT. It specifies CASSLRRMEGNTIYF.